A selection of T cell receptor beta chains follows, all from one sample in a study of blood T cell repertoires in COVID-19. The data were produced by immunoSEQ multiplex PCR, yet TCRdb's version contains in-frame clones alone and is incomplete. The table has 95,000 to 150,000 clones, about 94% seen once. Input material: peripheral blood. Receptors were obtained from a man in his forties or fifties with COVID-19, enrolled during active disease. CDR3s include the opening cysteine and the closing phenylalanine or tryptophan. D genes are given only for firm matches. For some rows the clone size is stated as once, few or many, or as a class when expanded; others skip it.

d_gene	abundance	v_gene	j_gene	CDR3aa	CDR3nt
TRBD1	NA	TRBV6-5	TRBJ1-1	CASLPGGSFTEAFF	TGTGCCAGCCTACCAGGGGGTAGTTTCACTGAAGCTTTCTTT
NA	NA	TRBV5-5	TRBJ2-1	CASSLEGGFINEQFF	TGTGCCAGCAGCTTGGAGGGGGGGTTTATCAATGAGCAGTTCTTC
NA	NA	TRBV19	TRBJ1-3	CASSKQVSGNTIYF	TGTGCCAGTAGCAAACAGGTGTCTGGAAACACCATATATTTT
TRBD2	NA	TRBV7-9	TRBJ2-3	CASSSTSGAGTDTQYF	TGTGCCAGCAGCTCGACTAGCGGGGCAGGCACAGATACGCAGTATTTT
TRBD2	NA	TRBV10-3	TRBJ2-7	CAISGTSGTYEQYF	TGTGCCATCAGCGGGACTAGCGGTACCTACGAGCAGTACTTC
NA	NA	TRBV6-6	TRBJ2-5	CASSYSPSGDKETQYF	TGTGCCAGCAGTTACTCTCCCTCCGGGGATAAAGAGACCCAGTACTTC
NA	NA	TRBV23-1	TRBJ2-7	CASSRRYYEQYF	TGCGCCAGCAGTCGGAGGTATTACGAGCAGTACTTC
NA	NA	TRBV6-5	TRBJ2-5	CASSYWGQQGETQYF	TGTGCCAGCAGTTATTGGGGGCAGCAAGGAGAGACCCAGTACTTC
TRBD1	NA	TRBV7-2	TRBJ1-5	CASSGQGDQPQHF	TGTGCCAGCAGCGGACAGGGGGATCAGCCCCAGCATTTT
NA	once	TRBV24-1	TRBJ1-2	CATSGKGNYGYTF	TGTGCCACCAGTGGTAAGGGGAACTATGGCTACACCTTC
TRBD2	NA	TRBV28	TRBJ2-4	CASSLLAGGVLAKNIQYF	TGTGCCAGCAGTTTGCTAGCGGGAGGGGTTCTAGCCAAAAACATTCAGTACTTC
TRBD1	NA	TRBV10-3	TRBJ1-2	CAIFPGTGNGYTF	TGTGCCATCTTTCCCGGGACAGGGAATGGCTACACCTTC
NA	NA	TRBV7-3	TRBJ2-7	CASSLGPGTQYEQYF	TGTGCCAGCAGCTTAGGTCCTGGGACTCAGTACGAGCAGTACTTC
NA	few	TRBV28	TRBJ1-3	CASSLNRGNTIYF	TGTGCCAGCAGTTTAAACAGGGGAAACACCATATATTTT
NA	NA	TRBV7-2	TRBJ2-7	CASSLQGYEQYF	TGTGCCAGCAGCCTACAGGGATACGAGCAGTACTTC
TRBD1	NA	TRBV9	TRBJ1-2	CASSVGGGGSSYGYTF	TGTGCCAGCAGCGTAGGAGGAGGGGGCAGTAGCTATGGCTACACCTTC
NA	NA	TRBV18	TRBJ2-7	CASSPGQTYEQYF	TGTGCCAGCTCACCAGGGCAAACCTACGAGCAGTACTTC
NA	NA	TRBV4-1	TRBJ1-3	CASSQPPRGGGNTIYF	TGCGCCAGCAGCCAACCCCCCAGGGGTGGAGGAAACACCATATATTTT
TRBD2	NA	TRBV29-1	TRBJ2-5	CSVLTSGLQETQYF	TGCAGCGTTTTAACTAGCGGATTACAAGAGACCCAGTACTTC
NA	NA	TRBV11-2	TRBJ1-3	CASSHTDSPLSGNTIYF	TGTGCCAGCAGCCATACGGACAGTCCTCTCTCTGGAAACACCATATATTTT
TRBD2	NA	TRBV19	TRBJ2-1	CASSIVGAGDNEQFF	TGTGCCAGTAGTATAGTTGGAGCGGGAGACAATGAGCAGTTCTTC
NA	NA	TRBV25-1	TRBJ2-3	CASSEWAVDTQYF	TGTGCCAGCAGTGAATGGGCCGTAGATACGCAGTATTTT
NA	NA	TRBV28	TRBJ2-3	CASSLQSDWGTDTQYF	TGTGCCAGCAGCTTACAATCTGACTGGGGCACAGATACGCAGTATTTT
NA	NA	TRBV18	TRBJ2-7	CASSPSGNEQYF	TGTGCCAGCTCACCATCCGGGAACGAGCAGTACTTC
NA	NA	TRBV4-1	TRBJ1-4	CASSQVELVTNEKLFF	TGCGCCAGCAGCCAAGTCGAGCTGGTAACTAATGAAAAACTGTTTTTT
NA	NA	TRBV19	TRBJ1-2	CASSMTDSNYGYTF	TGTGCCAGTAGTATGACGGACTCTAACTATGGCTACACCTTC
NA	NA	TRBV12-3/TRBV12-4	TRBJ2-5	CASSPREETQYF	TGTGCCAGCAGTCCTCGAGAAGAGACCCAGTACTTC